This record concerns one TCR beta chain sequence. Original processing methods: Estimation of nucleated cell counts was performed using reference gene primer amplification. Using immunoSEQ multiplex PCR, the repertoire was profiled, and TCRdb retains in-frame clones only, with some absent. V and J calls and clone size are given by that table; D and trimming were obtained from the DNA. The profile shows tens of thousands of clones, over 70% of them singletons. The data stem from a study of blood T cell repertoires in COVID-19. Study summary: COVID-19 samples, acute and convalescent, were from the United States, Italy and Spain. PBMCs, B-cell-depleted T cells, or T cells were the source of the cDNA or gDNA that made up the material.

This CDR3 has 15 residues. The clonotype originates from a human donor in a cohort sampled during active COVID-19. This chain uses TRBV12-1 with TRBJ2-2; the tabulated D call, TRBD1, remains unverified against the DNA. TRBV12-1 counts as a pseudogene. The sample consisted of peripheral blood. The CDR3 here is CASSFQAGGTGELFF. CDR3 bases: TGTGCCAGCAGCTTTCAGGCAGGGGGGACCGGGGAGCTGTTTTTT.